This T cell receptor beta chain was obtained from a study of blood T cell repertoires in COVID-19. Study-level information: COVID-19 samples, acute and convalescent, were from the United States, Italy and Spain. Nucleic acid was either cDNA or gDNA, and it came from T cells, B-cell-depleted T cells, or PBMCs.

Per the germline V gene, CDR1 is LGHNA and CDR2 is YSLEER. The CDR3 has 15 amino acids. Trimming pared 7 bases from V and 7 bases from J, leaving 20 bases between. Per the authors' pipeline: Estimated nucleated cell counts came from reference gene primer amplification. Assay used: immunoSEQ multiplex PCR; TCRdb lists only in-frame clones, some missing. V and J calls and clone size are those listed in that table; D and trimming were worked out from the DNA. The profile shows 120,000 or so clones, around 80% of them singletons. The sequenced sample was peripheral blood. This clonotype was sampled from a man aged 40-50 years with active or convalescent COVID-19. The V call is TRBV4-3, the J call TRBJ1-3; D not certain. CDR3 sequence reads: CASTTRLDPRNTIYF. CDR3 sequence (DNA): TGCGCCAGCACCACCAGACTCGATCCCCGCAACACCATATATTTT.